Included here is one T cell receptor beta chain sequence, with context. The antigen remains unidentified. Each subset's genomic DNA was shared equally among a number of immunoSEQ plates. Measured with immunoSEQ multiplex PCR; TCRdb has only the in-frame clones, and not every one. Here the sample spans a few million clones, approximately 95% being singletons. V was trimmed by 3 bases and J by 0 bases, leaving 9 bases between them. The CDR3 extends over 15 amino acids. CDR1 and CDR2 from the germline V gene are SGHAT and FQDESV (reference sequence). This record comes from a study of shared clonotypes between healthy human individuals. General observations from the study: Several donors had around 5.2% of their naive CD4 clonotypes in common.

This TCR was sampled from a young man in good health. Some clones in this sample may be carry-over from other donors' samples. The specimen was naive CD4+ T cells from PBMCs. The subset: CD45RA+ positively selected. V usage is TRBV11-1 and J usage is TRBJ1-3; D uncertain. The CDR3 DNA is TGTGCCAGCAGCTTGCAGCCCCTCTCTGGAAACACCATATATTTT. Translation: CASSLQPLSGNTIYF.